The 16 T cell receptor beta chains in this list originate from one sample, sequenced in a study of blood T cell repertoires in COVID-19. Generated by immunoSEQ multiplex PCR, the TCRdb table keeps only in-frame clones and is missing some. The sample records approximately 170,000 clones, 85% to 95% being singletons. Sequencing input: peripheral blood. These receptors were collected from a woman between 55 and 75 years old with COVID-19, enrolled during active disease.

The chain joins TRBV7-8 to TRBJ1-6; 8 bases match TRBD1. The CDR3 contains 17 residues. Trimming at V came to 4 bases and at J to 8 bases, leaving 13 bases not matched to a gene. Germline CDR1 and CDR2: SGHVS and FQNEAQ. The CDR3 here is CASSSPFPGQGYSPLHF. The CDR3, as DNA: TGTGCCAGCAGCTCCCCCTTTCCCGGACAGGGTTATTCACCCCTCCACTTT.

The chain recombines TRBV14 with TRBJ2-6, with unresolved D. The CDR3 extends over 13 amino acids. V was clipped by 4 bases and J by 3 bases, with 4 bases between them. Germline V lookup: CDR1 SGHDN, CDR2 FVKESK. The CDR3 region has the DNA TGTGCCAGCAGCCCCTATGGGGCCAACGTCCTGACTTTC. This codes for CASSPYGANVLTF.

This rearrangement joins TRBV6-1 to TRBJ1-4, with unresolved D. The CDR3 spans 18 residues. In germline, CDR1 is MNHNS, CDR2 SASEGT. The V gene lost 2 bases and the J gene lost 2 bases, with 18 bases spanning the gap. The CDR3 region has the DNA TGTGCCAGCAGTGAATTTGCTTTCCGGGTTAAGACTAATGAAAAACTGTTTTTT. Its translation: CASSEFAFRVKTNEKLFF.

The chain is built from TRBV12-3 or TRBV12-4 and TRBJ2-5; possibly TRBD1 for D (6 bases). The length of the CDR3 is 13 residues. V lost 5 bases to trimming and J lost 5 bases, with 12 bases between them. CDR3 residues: CASSRQGLETQYF. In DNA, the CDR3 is TGTGCCAGCAGTCGGCAGGGGCTGGAGACCCAGTACTTC.

The DNA for the CDR3 is TGTGCCAGCAGTTACCGGGTCTCCTACGAGCAGTACTTC. This gives the protein CASSYRVSYEQYF. V and J are TRBV6-5 and TRBJ2-7, with D unclear. CDR1 is MNHEY, CDR2 SVGAGI, per germline. With 2 bases removed from V and 0 bases from J, the gap between germline ends came to 5 bases. This CDR3 has 13 residues.

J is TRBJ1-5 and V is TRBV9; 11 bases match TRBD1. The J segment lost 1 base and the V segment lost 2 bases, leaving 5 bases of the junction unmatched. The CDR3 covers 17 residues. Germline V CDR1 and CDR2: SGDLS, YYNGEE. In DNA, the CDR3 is TGTGCCAGCAGCGTCGGGACAGGGGGGATCAGCAATCAGCCCCAGCATTTT. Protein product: CASSVGTGGISNQPQHF.

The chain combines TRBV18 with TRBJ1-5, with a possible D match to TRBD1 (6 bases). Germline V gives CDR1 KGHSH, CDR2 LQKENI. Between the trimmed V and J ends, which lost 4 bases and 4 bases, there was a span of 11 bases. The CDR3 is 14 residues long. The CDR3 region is CASSRGQQNQPQHF. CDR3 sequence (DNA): TGTGCCAGCTCACGCGGACAGCAAAATCAGCCCCAGCATTTT.

CDR3 in amino acids: CARSHWTGGSNYGYTF. In nucleotides, the CDR3 is TGTGCCAGAAGCCACTGGACAGGGGGCTCCAACTATGGCTACACCTTC. The chain recombines TRBV5-3 with TRBJ1-2, with 11 bases fitting TRBD1. TRBV5-3 is given ORF status, its function remaining uncertain. Losses at the gene ends were 4 bases for V and 2 bases for J; bases not matched to a gene: 7. The CDR3 spans 16 residues.

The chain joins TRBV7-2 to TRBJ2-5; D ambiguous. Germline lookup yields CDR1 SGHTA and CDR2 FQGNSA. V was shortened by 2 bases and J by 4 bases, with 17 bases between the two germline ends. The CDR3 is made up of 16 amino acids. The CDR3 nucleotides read TGTGCCAGCAGCTTATACTGGTCGGTCTCGGTAGAGACCCAGTACTTC. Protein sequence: CASSLYWSVSVETQYF. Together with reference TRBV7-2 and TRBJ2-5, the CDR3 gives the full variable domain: GAGVSQSPSNKVTEKGKDVELRCDPISGHTALYWYRQSLGQGLEFLIYFQGNSAPDKSGLPSDRFSAERTGGSVSTLTIQRTQQEDSAVYLCASSLYWSVSVETQYFGPGTRLLVL.

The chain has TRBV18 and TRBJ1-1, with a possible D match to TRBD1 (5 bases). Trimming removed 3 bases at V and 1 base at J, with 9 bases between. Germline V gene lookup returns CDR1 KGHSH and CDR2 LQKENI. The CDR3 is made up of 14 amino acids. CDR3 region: CASSPQTENTEAFF. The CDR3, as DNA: TGTGCCAGCTCACCGCAGACAGAGAACACTGAAGCTTTCTTT. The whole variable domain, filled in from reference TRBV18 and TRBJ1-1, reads NAGVMQNPRHLVRRRGQEARLRCSPMKGHSHVYWYRQLPEEGLKFMVYLQKENIIDESGMPKERFSAEFPKEGPSILRIQQVVRGDSAAYFCASSPQTENTEAFFGQGTRLTVV.

The CDR3 here is CASSQTGYPEAFF. CDR3 bases: TGTGCCAGCAGCCAGACAGGGTACCCTGAAGCTTTCTTT. V gene TRBV6-5 combines with J gene TRBJ1-1, with 7 nucleotides matching TRBD1. CDR3 length: 13 residues. The junction had 7 bases not matched to a gene; V was cut back by 6 bases and J by 6 bases. The germline V gene has CDR1 MNHEY and CDR2 SVGAGI.

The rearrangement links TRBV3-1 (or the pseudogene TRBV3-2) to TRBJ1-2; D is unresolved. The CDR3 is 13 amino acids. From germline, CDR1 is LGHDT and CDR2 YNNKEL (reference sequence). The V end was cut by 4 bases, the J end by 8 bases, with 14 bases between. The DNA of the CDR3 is TGTGCCAGCAGCCTAGGCGCGGGTTTGGGCTACACCTTC. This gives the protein CASSLGAGLGYTF.

CDR3 coding DNA: TGTGCCAGCAGCCAAGATCTCAGGTCGAACACTGAAGCTTTCTTT. This codes for CASSQDLRSNTEAFF. The chain links TRBV4-2 to TRBJ1-1; D remains unclear. The V end was cut by 0 bases, the J end by 1 base, with 9 bases between. Per germline, CDR1 LGHNA and CDR2 YNFKEQ. The CDR3 is 15 amino acids.

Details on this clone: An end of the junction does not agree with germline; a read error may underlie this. CDR3 sequence reads: CASSLGQREGFF. CDR3 sequence (DNA): TGTGCCAGCAGCTTAGGGCAGCGAGAAGGTTTCTTT. The rearrangement joins TRBV7-2 to TRBJ1-1; D unresolved. This CDR3 has 12 amino acids. Per the germline V gene, CDR1 is SGHTA and CDR2 is FQGNSA.

The CDR3 region has the DNA TGTGCCAGCAGCCAAGGCCTTGGAGGTTCACCCCTCCACTTT. Its protein product is CASSQGLGGSPLHF. The chain uses TRBV3-1 (or the pseudogene TRBV3-2) and TRBJ1-6; the D is unclear. Germline V CDR1 and CDR2: LGHDT, YNNKEL (reference sequence). Trimming pared 1 base from V and 9 bases from J, leaving 10 bases between. The CDR3 sequence is 14 residues long.

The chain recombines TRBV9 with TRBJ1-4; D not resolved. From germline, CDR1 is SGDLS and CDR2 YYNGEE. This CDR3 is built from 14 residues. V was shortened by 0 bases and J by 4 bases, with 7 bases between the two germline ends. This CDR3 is CASSVDGVNEKLFF. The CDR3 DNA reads TGTGCCAGCAGCGTAGACGGAGTTAATGAAAAACTGTTTTTT.